The clone carrying this T cell receptor beta chain was picked up a small number of times. What it recognizes is unknown. This entry is derived from a study of T-cell memory formation after mild COVID-19. cDNA libraries for TCR alpha and TCR beta, carrying sample barcodes and UMIs, came from 5'RACE with constant-segment primers. In TCRdb, the 5' RACE reads were re-called with MiXCR into one record per CDR3 protein. Of almost 550,000 distinct CDR3 sequences in the sample, about a fifth were seen once. The J segment lost 7 bases and the V segment lost 4 bases, leaving 7 bases of the junction unmatched. In germline, CDR1 is SGHTA, CDR2 FQGTGA. The CDR3 consists of 16 residues. Study results and caveats: Whether second-wave clones peaking at day 37 were SARS-CoV-2 specific went unconfirmed.

This rearrangement joins TRBV7-3 to TRBJ2-2; 12 bases are a match to TRBD2. This sequence was found in an adult woman who had mild COVID-19 (a few samples of this study predate the infection). Cell type and time point are not known. The specimen sequenced was PBMCs or a T cell subset sorted from them (not recorded which). CDR3 amino acids: CASSSASGRALGELFF. In DNA form, the CDR3 reads TGTGCCAGCAGCTCCGCTAGCGGGAGGGCCCTCGGGGAGCTGTTTTTT.